These 25 T cell receptor beta chains came from one sample sequenced in a study of blood T cell repertoires in COVID-19. Data came from immunoSEQ multiplex PCR; TCRdb stores just in-frame clones and leaves some out. The sample records approximately 490,000 clones, around 90% being singletons. The sample was PBMCs or T cells enriched from blood (not recorded which). The receptors stem from a woman under 30 who had recovered from COVID-19.

This clone appeared a single time. V is TRBV9 and J is TRBJ2-5; 12 bases map to TRBD1. This CDR3 has 17 residues. V was clipped by 3 bases and J by 4 bases; unmatched bases: 10. The germline V gene encodes CDR1 SGDLS and CDR2 YYNGEE. DNA of the CDR3: TGTGCCAGCAGCGCCCGATCGGGACAGGGGGCGAGAGAGACCCAGTACTTC. Residues: CASSARSGQGARETQYF.

This chain joins TRBV19 and TRBJ1-1; D perhaps matches TRBD1 (6 bases). V lost 10 bases to trimming and J lost 1 base, with 13 bases between them. The germline CDR1 and CDR2 sequences are LNHDA and SQIVND (reference sequence). The CDR3 runs 13 residues. As DNA, the CDR3 is TGTGCCATCCGTAACAGGGAGAACACTGAAGCTTTCTTT. Residues: CAIRNRENTEAFF.

The V call is TRBV12-5, the J call TRBJ1-6; 7 bases map to TRBD1. Trimming at V came to 0 bases and at J to 6 bases, leaving 8 bases not matched to a gene. The CDR3 extends over 17 amino acids. Germline assignment: CDR1 LGHNT and CDR2 FRNRAP. The CDR3 loop is CASGLVTFGTVNSPLHF. The CDR3 DNA is TGTGCTAGTGGTTTGGTTACATTCGGGACAGTTAATTCACCCCTCCACTTT.

The chain recombines TRBV3-1 (or the pseudogene TRBV3-2) with TRBJ1-1; 8 bases agree with TRBD1. J gave up 1 base and V 5 bases, and 3 bases lay outside the gene matches. CDR1 LGHDT and CDR2 YNNKEL come from the germline V gene (reference sequence). The CDR3 has 14 amino acids. The DNA of the CDR3 is TGTGCCAGCAGCACGACAGGGGAGAACACTGAAGCTTTCTTT. It specifies CASSTTGENTEAFF.

V gene TRBV5-6 combines with J gene TRBJ2-1; 10 nucleotides align to TRBD2. After removal of 2 bases from V and 2 bases from J, the junction contained 7 bases not matched to a gene. Per the germline V gene, CDR1 is SGHDT and CDR2 is YYEEEE. The CDR3 runs to 17 residues. The CDR3: CASSFFSSGGAYNEQFF. In DNA, the CDR3 is TGTGCCAGCAGCTTTTTTTCAAGCGGGGGGGCCTACAATGAGCAGTTCTTC.

Turning to this clone: In the same sample, other DNA sequences code for this CDR3. The chain has TRBV27 and TRBJ1-6, with TRBD1 matching over 9 bases. The ends lost 5 bases at V and 7 bases at J; junction bases unmatched: 3. From germline, CDR1 is MNHEY and CDR2 SMNVEV (reference sequence). The CDR3 consists of 14 residues. The CDR3 reads CASSPGTGNSPLHF. The CDR3 nucleotides are TGTGCCAGCAGTCCCGGGACAGGGAATTCACCCCTCCACTTT.

V is TRBV28 and J is TRBJ2-7; 7 nucleotides line up with TRBD2. The CDR3 spans 13 residues. The V and J ends lost 6 bases and 2 bases, in that order; junction bases with no gene match: 4. Germline V gene data show CDR1 as MDHEN and CDR2 as SYDVKM. CDR3 nucleotides: TGTGCCAGCAGGGCTAGCGGTCCCTACGAGCAGTACTTC. Amino acid sequence: CASRASGPYEQYF.

The V call is TRBV25-1, the J call TRBJ1-2; 7 positions match TRBD1. J lost 8 bases, V lost 1 base, and 4 bases had no gene match. Germline values: CDR1 MGHDK, CDR2 SYGVNS. CDR3 size: 13 residues. The CDR3 nucleotides are TGTGCCAGCAGTGAATGGACAGGAAACGGCTACACCTTC. It codes for CASSEWTGNGYTF.

V gene TRBV5-1 combines with J gene TRBJ2-2, with D possibly matching TRBD1 (6 bases). V lost 4 bases to trimming and J lost 6 bases, with 16 bases between them. This CDR3 contains 15 residues. The germline gives CDR1 SGHRS, CDR2 YFSETQ. The CDR3 here is CASSTTGSVAGELFF. CDR3 in DNA: TGCGCCAGCAGCACCACAGGGAGTGTCGCCGGGGAGCTGTTTTTT.

V gene TRBV19 combines with J gene TRBJ1-5; 8 nucleotides line up with TRBD1. The junction had 14 bases not matched to a gene; V was cut back by 3 bases and J by 7 bases. Germline values: CDR1 LNHDA, CDR2 SQIVND (reference sequence). This CDR3 is built from 17 residues. The CDR3: CASSIVAGGWGDQPQHF. In DNA form, the CDR3 reads TGTGCCAGTAGTATTGTCGCAGGGGGCTGGGGAGACCAGCCCCAGCATTTT.

This chain joins TRBV20-1 and TRBJ1-1, with D maybe TRBD1 (5 bases). The V end lost 7 bases, the J end lost 5 bases, and 11 bases lay between the germline ends. The CDR3 length is 11 residues. Germline loops: CDR1 DFQATT, CDR2 SNEGSKA (reference sequence). CDR3 region: CSGQGRTEAFF. As DNA, the CDR3 is TGCAGTGGCCAGGGCCGAACTGAAGCTTTCTTT.

This CDR3 is CASSSLTQGVSVQYF. The CDR3 DNA reads TGTGCCAGCAGCTCCCTCACTCAGGGGGTAAGCGTGCAGTACTTC. This chain uses TRBV11-2 with TRBJ2-7, with 7 bases matching TRBD1. The CDR3 extends over 15 amino acids. Germline V CDR1 and CDR2: SGHAT, FQNNGV. V lost 4 bases and J lost 9; bases outside the gene matches: 15.

The V and J genes are TRBV11-2 and TRBJ1-1, with 10 bases lining up with TRBD1. The J segment lost 7 bases and the V segment lost 5 bases, leaving 22 bases of the junction unmatched. This CDR3 is 19 amino acids long. The germline V gene encodes CDR1 SGHAT and CDR2 FQNNGV. The CDR3 coding sequence is TGTGCCAGCAGCCCAAGTACTAGCTCAAGACAGGGGGCGCAGGGTGAAGCTTTCTTT. Protein: CASSPSTSSRQGAQGEAFF.

This clone was recorded a few times. The chain couples TRBV4-1 to TRBJ1-5; D remains ambiguous. The CDR3 loop spans 14 amino acids. Trimming took 4 bases from V and 9 from J, leaving 16 bases between them. Looked up from germline, CDR1 is MGHRA and CDR2 is YSYEKL. The CDR3 region has the DNA TGCGCCAGCAGCCTAACCCCGCCGCCGGGGCCCCAGCATTTT. Translation: CASSLTPPPGPQHF.

Comment on this clone: The DNA is omitted, as the CDR3 cannot be located on it reliably, and the CDR3 follows TCRdb's listing. This chain connects TRBV2 to TRBJ2-7; no DNA check was done on the table's D call, TRBD2. The CDR3 is made up of 13 amino acids, end residues included. Germline V gives CDR1 SNHLY, CDR2 FYNNEI. CDR3 amino acids: CASSEAFGSEQYF.

The chain links TRBV6-5 to TRBJ2-7, with 10 bases lining up with TRBD2. V trimming: 2 bases; J trimming: 4 bases; junction bases outside the gene matches: 8. Germline lookup yields CDR1 MNHEY and CDR2 SVGAGI. This CDR3 contains 16 residues. CDR3 sequence reads: CASSYGPSSGGYEQYF. The CDR3, as DNA: TGTGCCAGCAGTTACGGCCCCTCTAGCGGGGGATACGAGCAGTACTTC.

This rearrangement joins TRBV9 to TRBJ2-3, with TRBD2 matching over 7 bases. Germline V lookup: CDR1 SGDLS, CDR2 YYNGEE. The CDR3 spans 14 residues. V dropped 0 bases and J dropped 4; count of bases not matched to a gene: 2. The DNA for the CDR3 is TGTGCCAGCAGCGTAGGACTAGCTGCAGATACGCAGTATTTT. Its translation: CASSVGLAADTQYF.

Here the CDR3 reads CASSLAQSGNTIYF. DNA for the CDR3: TGCGCCAGCAGCTTGGCCCAGTCCGGAAACACCATATATTTT. The rearrangement links TRBV5-1 to TRBJ1-3; no clear D. With 0 bases removed from V and 4 bases from J, the gap between germline ends came to 8 bases. Germline CDR1 SGHRS, CDR2 YFSETQ. This CDR3 has 14 residues. The whole variable domain, remainder taken from reference TRBV5-1 and TRBJ1-3, is KAGVTQTPRYLIKTRGQQVTLSCSPISGHRSVSWYQQTPGQGLQFLFEYFSETQRNKGNFPGRFSGRQFSNSRSEMNVSTLELGDSALYLCASSLAQSGNTIYFGEGSWLTVV.

This clone came up a few times. The rearrangement joins TRBV15 to TRBJ1-6, with D unresolved. CDR3 length: 15 amino acids. The V gene's germline CDR1 is LNHNV and CDR2 YYDKDF (reference sequence). Trimming removed 4 bases at V and 10 bases at J, with 17 bases between. The CDR3 is CATSTPGERASPLHF. The CDR3 DNA reads TGTGCCACCAGCACCCCCGGGGAAAGGGCGTCACCCCTCCACTTT.

The chain uses TRBV30 and TRBJ2-7; D is perhaps TRBD2 (5 bases). In germline, CDR1 is GTSNPN, CDR2 SVGIG (reference sequence). V lost 7 bases and J 2 bases, leaving 21 bases between the germline ends. This CDR3 spans 15 amino acids. CDR3 sequence reads: CASSEGEHQPYEQYF. CDR3 sequence (DNA): TGTGCCTCCTCAGAGGGCGAGCATCAACCCTACGAGCAGTACTTC.

The chain employs TRBV11-3 and TRBJ2-1, with 7 bases that match TRBD2. The CDR3 length is 15 residues. Germline loops: CDR1 SGHNT, CDR2 YENEEA. Trimming removed 3 bases from V and 8 bases from J; junction bases left unmatched: 10. The CDR3 here is CASSLGGSLVDEQFF. In DNA, the CDR3 is TGTGCCAGCAGCTTGGGGGGGTCCTTAGTTGATGAGCAGTTCTTC.

V and J are TRBV7-2 and TRBJ1-5, with D perhaps matching TRBD1 (6 bases). CDR1 is SGHTA and CDR2 is FQGNSA in the germline V gene. The V end was cut by 9 bases, the J end by 5 bases, with 17 bases between. The CDR3 is 14 amino acids. The CDR3 region is CASGTTGRDQPQHF. CDR3 in DNA: TGTGCCAGTGGTACCACAGGGAGAGATCAGCCCCAGCATTTT. Full variable domain (rest looked up from reference TRBV7-2 and TRBJ1-5): GAGVSQSPSNKVTEKGKDVELRCDPISGHTALYWYRQSLGQGLEFLIYFQGNSAPDKSGLPSDRFSAERTGGSVSTLTIQRTQQEDSAVYLCASGTTGRDQPQHFGDGTRLSIL.

This sequence joins TRBV7-3 and TRBJ2-7, with D uncertain. This CDR3 is 15 amino acids long. The V gene lost 1 base and the J gene lost 2 bases, with 12 bases spanning the gap. In germline, CDR1 is SGHTA, CDR2 FQGTGA. CDR3 region: CASSLNPGFAYEQYF. CDR3 sequence (DNA): TGTGCCAGCAGCTTAAACCCAGGCTTTGCCTACGAGCAGTACTTC.

Points on this clone: At one boundary the junction diverges from the germline segment, which might be a read error. The genes are TRBV14 and TRBJ2-3; the D gene is possibly TRBD1 (6 bases). This CDR3 is 14 amino acids long. Germline V gives CDR1 SGHDN, CDR2 FVKESK. In nucleotides, the CDR3 is TGTGCCAGCAGCCAAGATGACAGGACGGCTCGGCTGGATTTT. Translated: CASSQDDRTARLDF.

This clone showed up just once. J is TRBJ2-2 and V is TRBV9, with 7 nucleotides matching TRBD1. V trimming: 4 bases; J trimming: 6 bases; junction bases outside the gene matches: 18. The CDR3 contains 18 residues. Germline V gene lookup returns CDR1 SGDLS and CDR2 YYNGEE. The CDR3 DNA follows: TGTGCCAGCAGCCCCCCCACGACAGGGCGGTTGGGGGCCGGGGAGCTGTTTTTT. Translated: CASSPPTTGRLGAGELFF.